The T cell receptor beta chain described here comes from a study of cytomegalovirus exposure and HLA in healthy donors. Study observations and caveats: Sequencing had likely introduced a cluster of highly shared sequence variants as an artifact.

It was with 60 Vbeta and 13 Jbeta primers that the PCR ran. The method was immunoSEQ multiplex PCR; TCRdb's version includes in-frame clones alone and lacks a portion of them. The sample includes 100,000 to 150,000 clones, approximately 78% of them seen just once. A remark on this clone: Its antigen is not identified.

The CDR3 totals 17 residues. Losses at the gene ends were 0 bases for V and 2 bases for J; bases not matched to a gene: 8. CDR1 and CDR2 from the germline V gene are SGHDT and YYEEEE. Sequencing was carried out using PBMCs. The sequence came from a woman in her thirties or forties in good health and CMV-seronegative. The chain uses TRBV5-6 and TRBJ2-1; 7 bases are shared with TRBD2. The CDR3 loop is CASSLERASGPYNEQFF. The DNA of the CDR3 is TGTGCCAGCAGCTTGGAAAGGGCTAGCGGACCCTACAATGAGCAGTTCTTC.